One sample yielded the 18 T cell receptor beta chains listed below, sequenced in a study of CD8+ T cells in alopecia areata. Following extraction, RNA underwent reverse transcription to cDNA, which served as the sequencing template. Sequencing used immunoSEQ multiplex PCR; TCRdb keeps in-frame clones, though not all of them. The sample lists 100,000 to 150,000 clones; 58% were seen once. The sample was CD4+ T cells sorted from blood, taken at week 0. These receptors were taken from a human donor with alopecia areata.

This rearrangement joins TRBV29-1 to TRBJ1-2, with TRBD1 as a possible D gene (6 bases). CDR1 and CDR2 from the germline V gene are SQVTM and ANQGSEA. The CDR3 contains 13 residues. With 8 bases removed from V and 0 bases from J, the gap between germline ends came to 13 bases. In nucleotides, the CDR3 is TGCAGCCGTGGGGGCGGACCTAACTATGGCTACACCTTC. Translation: CSRGGGPNYGYTF.

This chain joins TRBV19 and TRBJ1-5; the D is unclear. Germline V gene data show CDR1 as LNHDA and CDR2 as SQIVND (reference sequence). V lost 5 bases and J lost 0, with 8 bases in between. There are 14 residues in the CDR3. For the CDR3, the DNA is TGTGCCAGTAGTTTTGAGTATAGCAATCAGCCCCAGCATTTT. As protein: CASSFEYSNQPQHF.

This clone was observed once. The chain is built from TRBV10-3 and TRBJ2-3; 7 bases are shared with TRBD2. V lost 10 bases, J lost 2 bases, and 3 bases stayed unmatched. CDR1 and CDR2 from the germline V gene are ENHRY and SYGVKD. The CDR3 contains 12 residues. The DNA for the CDR3 is TGTGCCACTAGCGGATACACAGATACGCAGTATTTT. It yields the protein CATSGYTDTQYF.

This clone was counted only a few times. The chain joins TRBV4-3 to TRBJ2-7, with D maybe TRBD2 (6 bases). The V gene lost 7 bases and the J gene lost 3 bases, with 16 bases spanning the gap. The CDR3 is 14 amino acids. CDR1 and CDR2 from the germline V gene are LGHNA and YSLEER. The CDR3 region is CASTGGRRDYEQYF. The CDR3 DNA reads TGCGCCAGCACCGGGGGTAGGAGGGACTACGAGCAGTACTTC.

This clone was observed a handful of times. The rearrangement links TRBV6-1 to TRBJ1-6; D not certain. This CDR3 has 13 residues. The V gene's germline CDR1 is MNHNS and CDR2 SASEGT. With 0 bases removed from V and 10 bases from J, the gap between germline ends came to 7 bases. CDR3 region: CASSEAGQSPLHF. The CDR3 DNA follows: TGTGCCAGCAGTGAAGCAGGGCAATCACCCCTCCACTTT.

The J gene is TRBJ1-5, the V gene TRBV30; D is possibly TRBD1 (5 bases). CDR3 length: 15 amino acids. Germline assignment: CDR1 GTSNPN and CDR2 SVGIG (reference sequence). V was cut by 4 bases and J by 3 bases, with 16 bases left in between. CDR3 in amino acids: CAWKGAGAVNQPQHF. The CDR3 nucleotides are TGTGCCTGGAAAGGGGCCGGGGCAGTCAATCAGCCCCAGCATTTT. Looking up the rest from reference TRBV30 and TRBJ1-5 gives the full variable domain: SQTIHQWPATLVQPVGSPLSLECTVEGTSNPNLYWYRQAAGRGLQLLFYSVGIGQISSEVPQNLSASRPQDRQFILSSKKLLLSDSGFYLCAWKGAGAVNQPQHFGDGTRLSIL.

The chain employs TRBV5-4 and TRBJ2-3; 11 bases fit TRBD2. The CDR3 covers 17 residues. Germline V CDR1 and CDR2: SGHNT, YYREEE (reference sequence). The V and J ends lost 1 base and 2 bases, in that order; junction bases with no gene match: 6. The CDR3 protein is CASSLRIAGGFTDTQYF. The DNA for the CDR3 is TGTGCCAGCAGCTTGCGGATAGCGGGAGGGTTCACAGATACGCAGTATTTT.

The chain carries TRBV18 and TRBJ2-3; 7 bases match TRBD2. CDR1 is KGHSH, CDR2 LQKENI, per germline. This CDR3 spans 15 amino acids. The J segment lost 1 base and the V segment lost 3 bases, leaving 4 bases of the junction unmatched. The DNA of the CDR3 is TGTGCCAGCTCACCGATGGCGGGGGGCACAGATACGCAGTATTTT. This translates into CASSPMAGGTDTQYF.

The chain joins TRBV10-1 to TRBJ1-4; no clear D gene. From germline, CDR1 is WNHNN and CDR2 SYGVQD (reference sequence). V was pared by 3 bases and J by 7 bases, with 3 bases between. This CDR3 is built from 11 residues. The DNA for the CDR3 is TGCGCCAGCAGTGACGGTGAAAAACTGTTTTTT. Protein: CASSDGEKLFF.

The genes are TRBV19 and TRBJ2-5; D remains ambiguous. This CDR3 spans 14 amino acids. Germline CDR1 is LNHDA and CDR2 is SQIVND (reference sequence). V was pared by 8 bases and J by 5 bases, with 18 bases between. The CDR3 DNA is TGTGCCAGTCGCGATGGACGCCGGGCGGAGACCCAGTACTTC. It is translated as CASRDGRRAETQYF.

There are a few counts of this clone. The V and J genes are TRBV5-1 and TRBJ2-3; D call uncertain. Trimming removed 0 bases at V and 2 bases at J, with 10 bases between. The CDR3 length is 15 residues. CDR1 is SGHRS, CDR2 YFSETQ, per germline. The CDR3 DNA reads TGCGCCAGCAGCTTGGGCCTCACCCCCACAGATACGCAGTATTTT. Translating it yields CASSLGLTPTDTQYF.

This clone was seen more than once but under ten times. The chain employs TRBV18 and TRBJ1-1, with D perhaps TRBD1 (6 bases). V lost 5 bases, J lost 4 bases, and 14 bases lay in between. The CDR3 has 14 amino acids. The V gene's germline CDR1 is KGHSH and CDR2 LQKENI. The CDR3 spells CASSTEQGGTEAFF. For the CDR3, the DNA is TGTGCCAGCTCAACTGAACAGGGCGGCACTGAAGCTTTCTTT.

The rearrangement uses TRBV9 and TRBJ2-3; D might be TRBD2 (5 bases). The CDR3 extends over 15 amino acids. Trimming left V 0 bases short and J 3 bases short, with 11 bases between. The germline CDR1 and CDR2 sequences are SGDLS and YYNGEE. The CDR3, as DNA: TGTGCCAGCAGCGTAGTTGGAATAGCGACAGATACGCAGTATTTT. It yields the protein CASSVVGIATDTQYF.

V usage is TRBV28 and J usage is TRBJ1-5; 8 bases match TRBD1. Germline CDR1 and CDR2: MDHEN and SYDVKM. The CDR3 totals 15 residues. The ends lost 6 bases at V and 3 bases at J; junction bases unmatched: 7. As DNA, the CDR3 is TGTGCCAGCAGGCCCCCGGGACAGGTCAATCAGCCCCAGCATTTT. Translated: CASRPPGQVNQPQHF. The variable domain in full, with the rest retrieved from reference TRBV28 and TRBJ1-5, is DVKVTQSSRYLVKRTGEKVFLECVQDMDHENMFWYRQDPGLGLRLIYFSYDVKMKEKGDIPEGYSVSREKKERFSLILESASTNQTSMYLCASRPPGQVNQPQHFGDGTRLSIL.

The chain recombines TRBV4-2 with TRBJ2-7; no clear D gene. The CDR3 has 13 residues. The V gene lost 3 bases and the J gene lost 4 bases, with 10 bases spanning the gap. Germline lookup yields CDR1 LGHNA and CDR2 YNFKEQ. This CDR3 reads CASSHKVLYEQYF. Here the CDR3 DNA reads TGTGCCAGCAGCCATAAAGTCCTTTACGAGCAGTACTTC.

The sample holds a few counts of this clone. The CDR3 reads CASSQDRVDYGYTF. In DNA form, the CDR3 reads TGCGCCAGCAGCCAGGACAGGGTGGACTATGGCTACACCTTC. The chain employs TRBV4-1 and TRBJ1-2, with 8 bases fitting TRBD1. Germline V lookup: CDR1 MGHRA, CDR2 YSYEKL. This CDR3 has 14 amino acids. Trimming took 3 bases from V and 3 from J; bases not matched to a gene: 3.

The chain couples TRBV27 to TRBJ1-5; D is unresolved. The CDR3 runs 14 residues. V dropped 3 bases and J dropped 6 bases, with 12 bases sitting between them. CDR1 is MNHEY, CDR2 SMNVEV, per germline (reference sequence). The CDR3 nucleotides are TGTGCCAGCAGTTTTGGGGTTTCAGGTCAGCCCCAGCATTTT. Translation: CASSFGVSGQPQHF.

In its sample, this clone was seen a few times. This sequence joins TRBV5-1 and TRBJ1-4; 8 bases align to TRBD1. The J segment lost 7 bases and the V segment lost 2 bases, leaving 10 bases of the junction unmatched. Germline V lookup: CDR1 SGHRS, CDR2 YFSETQ. The CDR3 runs 16 residues. The CDR3 DNA reads as TGCGCCAGCAGCTTAAACATACAGGGGGAAGGTGAAAAACTGTTTTTT. The encoded protein is CASSLNIQGEGEKLFF.